These 26 T cell receptor beta chains came from one sample sequenced in a study of regulatory T cells in long-lasting Graves disease. Arm-PCR of CDR3 regions and iRepertoire HTBI primers were the basis on which TCR beta libraries were built. TCRdb used MiXCR to reprocess the multiplex PCR reads, holding one entry per CDR3 protein. The repertoire holds more than 650,000 distinct CDR3 sequences, with around 30% as singletons. Time point specified: persistent/refractory GD, antithyroid drugs over 5 years with positive TRAb. PBMCs were the source of the RNA used for TCR sequencing. Sequenced material: peripheral blood mononuclear cells (PBMCs), taken when the disease was refractory, from a patient treated with antithyroid drugs. The receptors come from a female donor with Graves disease.

This clonotype was counted only a few times. This chain links TRBV10-3 with TRBJ1-1, with D uncertain. This CDR3 contains 15 residues. Trimming left V 0 bases short and J 2 bases short, with 10 bases between. Germline V gene lookup returns CDR1 ENHRY and CDR2 SYGVKD. CDR3 loop: CAISESWQLNTEAFF. CDR3 sequence (DNA): TGTGCCATCAGTGAGTCGTGGCAGCTTAACACTGAAGCTTTCTTT.

This clonotype was counted a few times. The V and J genes are TRBV27 and TRBJ1-6; tentative D call: TRBD1 (5 bases). Trimming cost V 8 bases and J 9 bases, with 11 bases left between them. The germline V gene has CDR1 MNHEY and CDR2 SMNVEV (reference sequence). The CDR3 has 12 amino acids. CDR3: CASQGYGSPLHF. DNA of the CDR3: TGTGCCAGCCAGGGTTACGGTTCACCCCTCCACTTT.

This clonotype was picked up many times. V and J are TRBV12-5 and TRBJ2-5; D unclear. V shed 0 bases and J shed 0 bases, with 14 bases lying between them. This CDR3 has 17 residues. Germline CDR1 and CDR2: LGHNT and FRNRAP. CDR3 coding DNA: TGTGCTAGTGGTTTGGTAGCCCAACATGTTTACCAAGAGACCCAGTACTTC. The encoded protein is CASGLVAQHVYQETQYF.

This clonotype has just a few counts. The rearrangement joins TRBV7-9 to TRBJ1-2; D possibly corresponds to TRBD1 (6 bases). Germline V gives CDR1 SEHNR, CDR2 FQNEAQ (reference sequence). V gave up 5 bases and J gave up 0 bases, with 10 bases separating them. The CDR3 sequence is 14 residues long. The CDR3 DNA reads as TGTGCCAGCAGCGCGGACAGCTCTAACTATGGCTACACCTTC. It specifies CASSADSSNYGYTF.

The chain uses TRBV6-1 and TRBJ1-3, with D hard to call. Deletions cut 6 bases from V and 0 bases from J, with 9 bases between. CDR3 size: 14 residues. Germline assignment: CDR1 MNHNS and CDR2 SASEGT. The CDR3 sequence: CASSAAFSGNTIYF. The DNA for the CDR3 is TGTGCCAGCAGCGCCGCCTTCTCTGGAAACACCATATATTTT.

The gene calls are TRBV18 and TRBJ2-2; D call uncertain. Trimming took off 1 base at V and 2 bases at J, with 8 bases between the two ends. The CDR3 totals 15 residues. CDR1 and CDR2 from the germline V gene are KGHSH and LQKENI. Here the CDR3 DNA reads TGTGCCAGCTCACCACGGGCAAGCAACACCGGGGAGCTGTTTTTT. The encoded protein is CASSPRASNTGELFF. Variable domain in full (rest from reference TRBV18 and TRBJ2-2): NAGVMQNPRHLVRRRGQEARLRCSPMKGHSHVYWYRQLPEEGLKFMVYLQKENIIDESGMPKERFSAEFPKEGPSILRIQQVVRGDSAAYFCASSPRASNTGELFFGEGSRLTVL.

This clonotype has at least ten counts. V usage is TRBV2 and J usage is TRBJ2-5; 12 positions match TRBD2. This CDR3 is built from 14 residues. The V gene's germline CDR1 is SNHLY and CDR2 FYNNEI. V lost 6 bases and J lost 3; bases outside the gene matches: 2. The CDR3 DNA reads TGTGCCAGCAGGAGGACTAGCGGGAAAGAGACCCAGTACTTC. Translation: CASRRTSGKETQYF.

In its sample, this clonotype was seen a few times. The gene calls are TRBV3-1 and TRBJ1-2; D unclear. Trimming took off 0 bases at V and 4 bases at J, with 9 bases between the two ends. Germline V CDR1 and CDR2: LGHDT, YNNKEL (reference sequence). The CDR3 covers 14 residues. CDR3 bases: TGTGCCAGCAGCCAAGACATGTGGAGCTATGGCTACACCTTC. Encoded protein: CASSQDMWSYGYTF.

Remarks on this clonotype: The CDR3 end shows no conserved phenylalanine or tryptophan, and so a read error is likely. The chain joins TRBV3-1 to TRBJ1-4; perhaps TRBD1 as D (6 bases). The CDR3 length is 16 residues. Trimming removed 5 bases at V and 7 bases at J, with 20 bases between. Looked up from germline, CDR1 is LGHDT and CDR2 is YNNKEL (reference sequence). CDR3 sequence: CASSTSGQPHGEKLFL. The CDR3 DNA is TGTGCCAGCAGCACCTCAGGACAGCCCCACGGTGAAAAACTGTTTCTT.

This clonotype was seen a few times. This rearrangement joins TRBV28 to TRBJ1-1; D perhaps matches TRBD1 (6 bases). The CDR3 has 16 residues. Germline V gives CDR1 MDHEN, CDR2 SYDVKM. With 2 bases removed from V and 4 bases from J, the gap between germline ends came to 17 bases. CDR3 protein: CASSLSLTGWSTEAFF. The CDR3 bases are TGTGCCAGCAGTTTAAGCCTGACAGGTTGGAGCACTGAAGCTTTCTTT.

The chain is built from TRBV7-9 and TRBJ2-3, with 9 bases that match TRBD2. The V and J ends lost 3 bases and 4 bases, in that order; junction bases with no gene match: 5. The CDR3 has 15 amino acids. Germline V gives CDR1 SEHNR, CDR2 FQNEAQ (reference sequence). CDR3 DNA sequence: TGTGCCAGCAGCTTGGGGCGGGAGGGCCCAGATACGCAGTATTTT. Residues: CASSLGREGPDTQYF.

This clonotype was seen a handful of times. The J gene is TRBJ2-7, the V gene TRBV19; D not resolved. Germline loops: CDR1 LNHDA, CDR2 SQIVND (reference sequence). CDR3 length equals 15 residues. Trimming cost V 5 bases and J 0 bases, with 14 bases left between them. Here the CDR3 reads CASSAASSPSYEQYF. The CDR3 region has the DNA TGTGCCAGTAGTGCCGCTTCGAGTCCCTCCTACGAGCAGTACTTC. The full variable domain, its missing parts supplied by reference TRBV19 and TRBJ2-7, is DGGITQSPKYLFRKEGQNVTLSCEQNLNHDAMYWYRQDPGQGLRLIYYSQIVNDFQKGDIAEGYSVSREKKESFPLTVTSAQKNPTAFYLCASSAASSPSYEQYFGPGTRLTVT.

The CDR3 reads CASTYSQRGAAEAFF. CDR3 DNA sequence: TGTGCCAGCACCTACTCCCAAAGGGGCGCCGCTGAAGCTTTCTTT. V usage is TRBV12-3 or TRBV12-4 and J usage is TRBJ1-1; TRBD1 might be the D (5 bases). The CDR3 extends over 15 amino acids. The germline V and J ends were trimmed by 7 bases and 6 bases, with 21 bases remaining between them.

The sample holds many counts of this clonotype. The gene calls are TRBV2 and TRBJ1-1, with a possible D match to TRBD1 (5 bases). CDR3 length: 13 residues. Germline loops: CDR1 SNHLY, CDR2 FYNNEI. Trimming took off 6 bases at V and 1 base at J, with 9 bases between the two ends. CDR3 residues: CASSRGPNTEAFF. CDR3 nucleotide sequence: TGTGCCAGCAGCCGGGGCCCGAACACTGAAGCTTTCTTT.

This clonotype was counted at least ten times. The chain employs TRBV19 and TRBJ1-5; D ambiguous. The CDR3 covers 12 residues. Germline values: CDR1 LNHDA, CDR2 SQIVND (reference sequence). V dropped 9 bases and J dropped 0 bases, with 6 bases sitting between them. The CDR3 here is CASSISNQPQHF. The CDR3 DNA sequence: TGTGCCAGCAGCATTAGCAATCAGCCCCAGCATTTT. Looking up the rest from reference TRBV19 and TRBJ1-5 gives the full variable domain: DGGITQSPKYLFRKEGQNVTLSCEQNLNHDAMYWYRQDPGQGLRLIYYSQIVNDFQKGDIAEGYSVSREKKESFPLTVTSAQKNPTAFYLCASSISNQPQHFGDGTRLSIL.

V is TRBV3-1 and J is TRBJ2-6; the D call may be TRBD1 or TRBD2 (5 bases each). This CDR3 has 14 amino acids. The V and J ends lost 1 base and 5 bases respectively, with 6 bases between them. Germline CDR1 is LGHDT and CDR2 is YNNKEL (reference sequence). CDR3 nucleotide sequence: TGTGCCAGCAGCCAAGGGGGGAGGGCCAACGTCCTGACTTTC. It is translated as CASSQGGRANVLTF.

This chain links TRBV29-1 with TRBJ1-1; D is possibly TRBD1 (6 bases). V gave up 6 bases and J gave up 12 bases, with 20 bases separating them. This CDR3 spans 12 amino acids. Per germline, CDR1 SQVTM and CDR2 ANQGSEA. CDR3 bases: TGCAGCGTCCCGGGGACGGGGGCGGAAACTTTCTTT. It is translated as CSVPGTGAETFF.

This chain connects TRBV28 to TRBJ2-7; TRBD1 is a possible D gene (5 bases). Germline loops: CDR1 MDHEN, CDR2 SYDVKM. V was cut by 6 bases and J by 5 bases, with 20 bases left in between. CDR3 length equals 15 residues. CDR3 nucleotides: TGTGCCAGCAGCCAAGTACTGGGCAGGGCCCACGAGCAGTACTTC. Translation: CASSQVLGRAHEQYF.

V is TRBV20-1 and J is TRBJ1-5; D is perhaps TRBD1 (6 bases). Germline-derived CDR1 and CDR2 are DFQATT and SNEGSKA (reference sequence). The germline V and J ends were trimmed by 5 bases and 0 bases, with 17 bases remaining between them. The CDR3 spans 16 residues. The CDR3: CSASLQGLHSNQPQHF. CDR3 sequence (DNA): TGCAGTGCTTCTCTACAGGGACTACATAGCAATCAGCCCCAGCATTTT.

The chain couples TRBV25-1 to TRBJ2-7; D is possibly TRBD1 (6 bases). Trimming removed 1 base at V and 7 bases at J, with 17 bases between. The length of the CDR3 is 15 residues. CDR1 and CDR2 (germline): MGHDK, SYGVNS. CDR3 residues: CASSEWGTLPREQYF. The CDR3 nucleotides are TGTGCCAGCAGTGAATGGGGGACACTTCCGCGGGAGCAGTACTTC.

This clonotype was seen many times. The gene calls are TRBV6-1 and TRBJ2-7; the D is unclear. Trimming pared 3 bases from V and 3 bases from J, leaving 12 bases between. CDR1 and CDR2 (germline): MNHNS, SASEGT. The CDR3 consists of 14 residues. The CDR3 DNA sequence: TGTGCCAGCAGTGATGGGCAGGCTCACTACGAGCAGTACTTC. This gives the protein CASSDGQAHYEQYF.

The CDR3 DNA follows: TGTGCCAGCAGCGTGCAGGTCGGCTATGGCTACACCTTC. Encoded protein: CASSVQVGYGYTF. J is TRBJ1-2 and V is TRBV5-4; D not resolved. The CDR3 has 13 amino acids. CDR1 is SGHNT, CDR2 YYREEE, per germline (reference sequence). The V and J ends lost 4 bases and 4 bases respectively, with 11 bases between them.

The rearrangement uses TRBV28 and TRBJ1-1, with D perhaps TRBD1 (5 bases). In germline, CDR1 is MDHEN, CDR2 SYDVKM. The CDR3 loop spans 15 amino acids. V lost 3 bases and J 7 bases, leaving 18 bases between the germline ends. CDR3 nucleotide sequence: TGTGCCAGCAGTTTTCCCCACCTACGACAGAGTGAAGCTTTCTTT. As protein: CASSFPHLRQSEAFF.

Notes on this clonotype: The CDR3 end shows no conserved phenylalanine or tryptophan, and so a read error is likely. The genes are TRBV5-1 and TRBJ1-2; TRBD1 matches at 7 bases. Germline V gene lookup returns CDR1 SGHRS and CDR2 YFSETQ. The CDR3 loop spans 14 amino acids. V shed 7 bases, J shed 0 bases, and the junction held 6 bases outside the gene matches. The CDR3 is CASRGQGANYGYTL. The CDR3 region has the DNA TGCGCCAGCCGGGGGCAGGGGGCTAACTATGGCTACACCCTC.

V usage is TRBV29-1 and J usage is TRBJ1-1; unclear D gene. The CDR3 runs 13 residues. Germline V gene sequence: CDR1 SQVTM, CDR2 ANQGSEA. V gave up 4 bases and J gave up 6 bases, with 15 bases separating them. CDR3: CSVGVSVYAEAFF. DNA of the CDR3: TGCAGCGTTGGGGTATCGGTTTATGCTGAAGCTTTCTTT.

The table lists this clonotype with many counts. The V gene is TRBV12-3 or TRBV12-4, the J gene TRBJ1-2, with a possible D match to TRBD1 (6 bases). This CDR3 has 14 amino acids. V was shortened by 11 bases and J by 4 bases, with 20 bases between the two germline ends. Written as DNA, the CDR3 is TGTGCCGTACAGGGTCGGGAGTACAGCTATGGCTACACCTTC. This gives the protein CAVQGREYSYGYTF.